This T cell receptor beta chain comes out of a study of T cell responses to AZD1222 COVID-19 vaccine. Study results and limitations: Spike was spanned by vaccine-associated CD4 TCRs, with dominance at 160-218 and 743-854. The donors showed a predominance of white British ancestry and of females, with possible underestimation of clonal diversity. Just a handful of people given AZD1222 tested seropositive at baseline.

The germline V gene encodes CDR1 SEHNR and CDR2 FQNEAQ (reference sequence). The length of the CDR3 is 15 residues. J was trimmed by 7 bases and V by 4 bases; bases with no gene match: 5. The protocol was immunoSEQ multiplex PCR, while the TCRdb copy is restricted to in-frame clones and leaves out a portion. The sample includes 100,000 to 150,000 clones, about 92% seen only once; the top ten take 5%. Concerning this clone: Its specificity is unknown.

This receptor was identified in an adult who received the AZD1222 COVID-19 vaccine. The chain couples TRBV7-9 to TRBJ1-6; 9 nucleotides line up with TRBD1. The specimen comprised peripheral blood, sampled 28 days after the second AZD1222 dose. The CDR3 region is CASSSSGQGNSPLHF. The CDR3 DNA follows: TGTGCCAGCAGCTCAAGTGGACAGGGGAATTCACCCCTCCACTTT. The entire variable domain, with the rest obtained from reference TRBV7-9 and TRBJ1-6, is as follows: DTGVSQNPRHKITKRGQNVTFRCDPISEHNRLYWYRQTLGQGPEFLTYFQNEAQLEKSRLLSDRFSAERPKGSFSTLEIQRTEQGDSAMYLCASSSSGQGNSPLHFGNGTRLTVT.